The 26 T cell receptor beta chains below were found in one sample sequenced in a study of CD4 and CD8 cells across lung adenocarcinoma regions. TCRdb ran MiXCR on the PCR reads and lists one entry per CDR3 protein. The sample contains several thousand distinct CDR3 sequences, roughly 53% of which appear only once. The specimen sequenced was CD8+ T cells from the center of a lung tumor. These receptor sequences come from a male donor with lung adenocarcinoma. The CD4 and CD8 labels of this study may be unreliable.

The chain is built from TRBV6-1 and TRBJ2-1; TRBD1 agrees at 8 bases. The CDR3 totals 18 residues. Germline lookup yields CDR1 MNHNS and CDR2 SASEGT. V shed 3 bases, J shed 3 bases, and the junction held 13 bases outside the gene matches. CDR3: CASSDPIKTGVVYNEQFF. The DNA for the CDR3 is TGTGCCAGCAGTGACCCAATAAAGACAGGGGTCGTCTACAATGAGCAGTTCTTC.

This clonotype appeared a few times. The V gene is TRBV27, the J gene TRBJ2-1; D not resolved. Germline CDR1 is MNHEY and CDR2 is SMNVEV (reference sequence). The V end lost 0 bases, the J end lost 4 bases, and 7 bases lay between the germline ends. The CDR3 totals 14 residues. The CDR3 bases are TGTGCCAGCAGTTTATCAGGACGGTACAATGAGCAGTTCTTC. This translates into CASSLSGRYNEQFF.

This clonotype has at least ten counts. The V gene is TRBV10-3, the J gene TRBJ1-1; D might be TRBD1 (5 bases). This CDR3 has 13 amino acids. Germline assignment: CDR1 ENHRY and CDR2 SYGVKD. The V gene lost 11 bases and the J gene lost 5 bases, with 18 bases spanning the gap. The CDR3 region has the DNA TGTGCCCATCAGGCCCACAAGGGGACTGAAGCTTTCTTT. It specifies CAHQAHKGTEAFF.

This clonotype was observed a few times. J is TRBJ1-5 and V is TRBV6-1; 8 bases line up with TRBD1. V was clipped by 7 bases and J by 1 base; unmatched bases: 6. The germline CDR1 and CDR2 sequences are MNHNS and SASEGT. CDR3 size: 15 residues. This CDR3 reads CASTDRGGSNQPQHF. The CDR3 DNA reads TGTGCCAGCACCGACAGGGGTGGAAGCAATCAGCCCCAGCATTTT.

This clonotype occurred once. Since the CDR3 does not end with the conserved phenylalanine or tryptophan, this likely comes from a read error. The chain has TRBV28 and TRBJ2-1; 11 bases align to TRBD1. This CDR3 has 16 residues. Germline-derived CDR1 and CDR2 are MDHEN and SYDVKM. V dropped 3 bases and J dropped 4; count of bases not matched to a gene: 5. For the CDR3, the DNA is TGTGCCAGCAGTTTGCGGACAGGGGGCGCGTACAATGAGCAGTTCTGC. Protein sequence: CASSLRTGGAYNEQFC.

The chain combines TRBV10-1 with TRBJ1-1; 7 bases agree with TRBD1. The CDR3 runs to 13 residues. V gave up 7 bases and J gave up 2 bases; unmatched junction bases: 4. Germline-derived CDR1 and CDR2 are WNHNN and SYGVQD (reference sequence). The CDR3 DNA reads TGCGCCAGCAAACAGGGGAGCAACACTGAAGCTTTCTTT. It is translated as CASKQGSNTEAFF.

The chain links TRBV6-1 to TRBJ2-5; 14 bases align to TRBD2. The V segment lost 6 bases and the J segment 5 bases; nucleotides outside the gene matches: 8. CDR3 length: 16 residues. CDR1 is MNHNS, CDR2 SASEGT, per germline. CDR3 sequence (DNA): TGTGCCAGCAGCAGACTAGCGGGAGGGCCCGCGGAGACCCAGTACTTC. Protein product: CASSRLAGGPAETQYF.

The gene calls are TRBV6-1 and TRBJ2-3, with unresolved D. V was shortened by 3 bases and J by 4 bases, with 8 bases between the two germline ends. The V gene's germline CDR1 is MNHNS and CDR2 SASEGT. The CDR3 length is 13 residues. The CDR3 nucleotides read TGTGCCAGCAGTGACGGCCTTCCAGATACGCAGTATTTT. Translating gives CASSDGLPDTQYF.

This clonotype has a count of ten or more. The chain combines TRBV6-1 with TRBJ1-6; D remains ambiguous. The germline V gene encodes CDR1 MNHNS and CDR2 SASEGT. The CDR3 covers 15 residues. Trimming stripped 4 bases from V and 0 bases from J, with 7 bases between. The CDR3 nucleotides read TGTGCCAGCAGTGCCAGCAGCTCCTATAATTCACCCCTCCACTTT. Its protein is CASSASSSYNSPLHF.

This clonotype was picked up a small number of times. The CDR3 DNA is TGTGCCAGCAGTTGGGAAAGGGTGGCCGGGGAGCTGTTTTTT. Its protein product is CASSWERVAGELFF. V usage is TRBV6-5 and J usage is TRBJ2-2; D is unclear. CDR3 length: 14 residues. Per germline, CDR1 MNHEY and CDR2 SVGAGI. V was trimmed by 4 bases and J by 6 bases, leaving 12 bases between them.

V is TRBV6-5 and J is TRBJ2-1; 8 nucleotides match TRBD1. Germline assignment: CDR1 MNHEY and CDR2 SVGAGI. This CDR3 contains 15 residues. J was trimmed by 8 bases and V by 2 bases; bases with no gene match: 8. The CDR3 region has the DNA TGTGCCAGCAGTTACCTGGACAGGGAAAAGCATGAGCAGTTCTTC. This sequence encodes CASSYLDREKHEQFF.

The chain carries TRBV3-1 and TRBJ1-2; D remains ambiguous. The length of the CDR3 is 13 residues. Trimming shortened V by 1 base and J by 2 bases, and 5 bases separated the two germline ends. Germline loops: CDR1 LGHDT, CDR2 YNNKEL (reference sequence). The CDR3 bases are TGTGCCAGCAGCCAAGGGCAGAACTATGGCTACACCTTC. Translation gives CASSQGQNYGYTF.

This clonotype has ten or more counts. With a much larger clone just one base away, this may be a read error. In nucleotides, the CDR3 is TGTGCCAGCAGTTTCCAGGGCCCTCGGAAGCAGTTCTTC. This codes for CASSFQGPRKQFF. This chain joins TRBV27 and TRBJ2-1, with D possibly matching TRBD1 (5 bases). The CDR3 consists of 13 residues. The germline gives CDR1 MNHEY, CDR2 SMNVEV (reference sequence). V lost 3 bases, J lost 11 bases, and 14 bases lay in between.

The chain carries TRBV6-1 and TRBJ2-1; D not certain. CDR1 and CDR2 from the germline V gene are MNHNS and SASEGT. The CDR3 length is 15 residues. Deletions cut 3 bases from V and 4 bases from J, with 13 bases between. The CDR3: CASSDGATPYNEQFF. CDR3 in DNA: TGTGCCAGCAGTGACGGCGCAACCCCGTACAATGAGCAGTTCTTC.

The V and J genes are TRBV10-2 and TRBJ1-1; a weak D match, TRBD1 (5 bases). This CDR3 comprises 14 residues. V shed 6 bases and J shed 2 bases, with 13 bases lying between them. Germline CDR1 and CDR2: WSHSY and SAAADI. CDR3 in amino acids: CASRAGRDNTEAFF. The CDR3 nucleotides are TGCGCCAGCAGAGCAGGGCGAGATAACACTGAAGCTTTCTTT.

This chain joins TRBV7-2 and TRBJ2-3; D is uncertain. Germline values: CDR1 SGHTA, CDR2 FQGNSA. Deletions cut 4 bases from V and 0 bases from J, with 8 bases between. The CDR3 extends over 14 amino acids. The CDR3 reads CASSSLLSTDTQYF. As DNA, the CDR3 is TGTGCCAGCAGCTCCTTGTTAAGCACAGATACGCAGTATTTT.

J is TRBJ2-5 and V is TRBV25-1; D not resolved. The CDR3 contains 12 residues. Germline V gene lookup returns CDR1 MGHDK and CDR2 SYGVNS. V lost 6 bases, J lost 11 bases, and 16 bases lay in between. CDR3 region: CASSSPGLEQYF. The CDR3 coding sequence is TGTGCCAGCAGCTCTCCAGGTCTTGAGCAGTACTTC.

The CDR3 spells CASSLFAGDNEQFF. As DNA, the CDR3 is TGTGCCAGCAGCTTATTTGCGGGGGACAATGAGCAGTTCTTC. The rearrangement links TRBV7-6 to TRBJ2-1; 7 bases align to TRBD2. Looked up from germline, CDR1 is SGHVS and CDR2 is FNYEAQ. Trimming removed 2 bases from V and 5 bases from J; junction bases left unmatched: 3. The length of the CDR3 is 14 residues.

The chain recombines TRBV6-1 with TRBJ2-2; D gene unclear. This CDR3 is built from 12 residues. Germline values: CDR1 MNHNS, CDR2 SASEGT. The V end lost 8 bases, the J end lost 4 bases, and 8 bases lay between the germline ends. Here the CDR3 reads CASGRLTGELFF. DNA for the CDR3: TGTGCCAGCGGTAGGCTCACCGGGGAGCTGTTTTTT.

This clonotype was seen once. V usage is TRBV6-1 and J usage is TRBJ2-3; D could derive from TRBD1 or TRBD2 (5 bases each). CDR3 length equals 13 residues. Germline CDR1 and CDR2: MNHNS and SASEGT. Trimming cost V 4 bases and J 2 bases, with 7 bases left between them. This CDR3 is CASSGGTTDTQYF. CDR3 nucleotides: TGTGCCAGCAGTGGGGGGACCACAGATACGCAGTATTTT.

CDR3 in amino acids: CASSQVVYEQFF. The DNA of the CDR3 is TGCGCCAGCAGCCAAGTCGTTTATGAGCAGTTCTTC. V gene TRBV4-1 combines with J gene TRBJ2-1; D is uncertain. Germline V gene lookup returns CDR1 MGHRA and CDR2 YSYEKL. V was trimmed by 1 base and J by 8 bases, leaving 6 bases between them. This CDR3 is 12 amino acids long.

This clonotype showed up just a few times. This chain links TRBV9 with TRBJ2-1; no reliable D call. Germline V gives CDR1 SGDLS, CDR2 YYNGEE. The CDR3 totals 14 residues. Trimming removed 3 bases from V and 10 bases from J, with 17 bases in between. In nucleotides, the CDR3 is TGTGCCAGCAGCGCTAAGTCCGGCTTTCGGGAGCAGTTCTTC. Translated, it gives CASSAKSGFREQFF.

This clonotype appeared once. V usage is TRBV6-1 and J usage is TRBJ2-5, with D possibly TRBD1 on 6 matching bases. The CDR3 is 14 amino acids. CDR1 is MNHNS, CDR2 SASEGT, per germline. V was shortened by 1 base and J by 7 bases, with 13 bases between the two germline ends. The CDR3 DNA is TGTGCCAGCAGTGAAGAAGCAGGGGCGGGGACCCAGTACTTC. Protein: CASSEEAGAGTQYF.

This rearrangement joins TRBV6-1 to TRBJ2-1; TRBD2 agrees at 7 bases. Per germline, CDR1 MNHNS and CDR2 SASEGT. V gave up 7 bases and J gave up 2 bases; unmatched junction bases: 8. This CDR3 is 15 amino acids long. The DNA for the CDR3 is TGTGCCAGCATTGGCGGGAGTAGTACCTACAATGAGCAGTTCTTC. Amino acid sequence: CASIGGSSTYNEQFF.

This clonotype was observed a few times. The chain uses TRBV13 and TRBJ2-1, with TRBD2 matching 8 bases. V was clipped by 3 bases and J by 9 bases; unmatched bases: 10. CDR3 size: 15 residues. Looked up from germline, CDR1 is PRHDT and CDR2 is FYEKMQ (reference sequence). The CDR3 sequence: CASSFTGLVTPEQFF. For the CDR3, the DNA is TGTGCCAGCAGCTTTACGGGACTAGTTACCCCTGAGCAGTTCTTC.

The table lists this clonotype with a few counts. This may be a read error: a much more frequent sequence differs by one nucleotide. Written as DNA, the CDR3 is TGTGCCAGCAGCCCCGGAAGATGGAATGAGCAGTTCTTC. This encodes CASSPGRWNEQFF. The V and J genes are TRBV3-1 and TRBJ2-1, with D uncertain. V was trimmed by 4 bases and J by 7 bases, leaving 11 bases between them. Germline lookup yields CDR1 LGHDT and CDR2 YNNKEL (reference sequence). The CDR3 is 13 residues long.